This T cell receptor beta chain was documented in a study of Graves' ophthalmopathy and Graves' hyperthyroidism. Study results and limitations: In blood, most expanded thyroid clonotypes above 0.001 frequency were also detected. Between ophthalmopathy and stable hyperthyroidism, a 13-signature model drew a separation with about 85% sensitivity and roughly 78% specificity.

Regarding this clonotype: Its antigen is unknown.

The germline CDR1 and CDR2 sequences are SEHNR and FQNEAQ (reference sequence). This CDR3 comprises 17 residues. Germline trimming cut 1 base from V and 5 bases from J; bases unmatched to any gene: 12. Using RNA transcripts, the TCR beta CDR3 regions were amplified. HTBI primers served in a first-round RT-PCR, which a second-round multiplex PCR followed. TCRdb independently ran MiXCR on the multiplex PCR reads; one entry per CDR3 protein. This repertoire shows roughly 1.1 million distinct CDR3 sequences, roughly 35% found once; its top ten account for around 10%. Uncontrolled infections, pregnancy, lactation or other autoimmune diseases led to patient exclusion. Physicians reached a diagnosis by relying on clinical symptoms, serum thyroxine, TRAb, thyroid ultrasound and orbital computed tomography.

Material: peripheral blood or thyroid tissue (not recorded which). The V call is TRBV7-9, the J call TRBJ2-5; TRBD2 agrees at 8 bases. The source is an adult man with Graves' hyperthyroidism. The DNA for the CDR3 is TGTGCCAGCAGCTTAGATGTTAGCGGGGCCCGCTGGGAGACCCAGTACTTC. It encodes CASSLDVSGARWETQYF.